This T cell receptor (beta chain) was identified during a study of CD8 T cells in ankylosing spondylitis. Generation of TCR beta libraries employed quantitative 5'-RACE incorporating molecular barcodes. TCRdb re-analysed the 5' RACE reads in MiXCR, keeping a single row per CDR3 protein. The repertoire includes 100,000 to 150,000 distinct CDR3 sequences, roughly 7.3% of them detected once, and less than 15% sits in the top ten. This clonotype was counted ten times or more. Germline CDR1 is SGHRS and CDR2 is YFSETQ. The CDR3 totals 13 residues. V dropped 0 bases and J dropped 7 bases, with 10 bases sitting between them.

The genes are TRBV5-1 and TRBJ1-2; D gene uncertain. The source is a male donor with ankylosing spondylitis or in good health (not recorded which). Sequenced: blood, either unsorted or a sorted T cell fraction (not recorded which). The CDR3 loop is CASSLESVGGYTF. CDR3 nucleotide sequence: TGCGCCAGCAGCTTGGAAAGTGTGGGTGGCTACACCTTC.